The clone carrying this T cell receptor (beta chain) was counted a single time. Antigen: not known. Repertoires were generated with immunoSEQ multiplex PCR, while TCRdb's copy carries only in-frame clones and drops some. The sample lists approximately 410,000 clones; roughly 90% were seen once. This sample stems from a study of Ad26.COV2.S vaccination and SARS-CoV-2 variants. Study results and caveats: Total T cell responses were possibly underestimated by TCR breadth and depth analyses. Substantial breadth was reported for post-vaccination spike-specific CD8+ and CD4+ T cells.

V dropped 1 base and J dropped 5 bases, with 8 bases sitting between them. Per germline, CDR1 SGHNT and CDR2 YENEEA. The CDR3 covers 13 residues. Regarding treatment: roughly 19 received Ad26.COV2.S at low or high dose, single or two shots; 5 received placebo; per-sample allocation not given. Sampling was done on day 63 after the first vaccine or placebo injection. The chain employs TRBV11-3 and TRBJ2-5; D is unresolved. The sequence was collected from a person aged 18-60 years who received the Ad26.COV2.S COVID-19 vaccine or a placebo. Sample: peripheral blood, taken in a trial of Ad26.COV2.S vaccine versus placebo. The CDR3 protein is CASSLGQVETQYF. The CDR3 region has the DNA TGTGCCAGCAGCTTAGGCCAAGTCGAGACCCAGTACTTC. Drawing the rest from reference TRBV11-3 and TRBJ2-5, the complete variable domain is EAGVVQSPRYKIIEKKQPVAFWCNPISGHNTLYWYLQNLGQGPELLIRYENEEAVDDSQLPKDRFSAERLKGVDSTLKIQPAELGDSAVYLCASSLGQVETQYFGPGTRLLVL.